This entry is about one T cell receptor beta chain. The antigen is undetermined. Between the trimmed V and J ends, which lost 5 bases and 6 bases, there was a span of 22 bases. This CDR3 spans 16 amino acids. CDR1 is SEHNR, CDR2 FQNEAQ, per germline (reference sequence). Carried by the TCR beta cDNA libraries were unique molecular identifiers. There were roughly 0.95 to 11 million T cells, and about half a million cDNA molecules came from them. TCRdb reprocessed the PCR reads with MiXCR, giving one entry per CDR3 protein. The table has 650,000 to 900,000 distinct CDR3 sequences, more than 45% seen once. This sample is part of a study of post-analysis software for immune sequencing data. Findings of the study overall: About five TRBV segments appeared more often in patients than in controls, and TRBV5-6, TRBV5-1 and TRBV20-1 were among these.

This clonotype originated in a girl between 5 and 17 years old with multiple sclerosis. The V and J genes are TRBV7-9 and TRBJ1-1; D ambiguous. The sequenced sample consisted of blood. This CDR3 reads CASSRTIGPARAEAFF. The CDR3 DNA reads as TGTGCCAGCAGCCGTACAATCGGGCCGGCGAGGGCTGAAGCTTTCTTT. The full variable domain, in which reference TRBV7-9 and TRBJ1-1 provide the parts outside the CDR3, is DTGVSQNPRHKITKRGQNVTFRCDPISEHNRLYWYRQTLGQGPEFLTYFQNEAQLEKSRLLSDRFSAERPKGSFSTLEIQRTEQGDSAMYLCASSRTIGPARAEAFFGQGTRLTVV.